This TCR beta chain comes out of a study of blood T cell repertoires in COVID-19. TCRdb keeps only in-frame clones here, not all; method: immunoSEQ multiplex PCR. Of roughly 30,000 clones detected, about 89% appear once; the ten largest clones hold 3% to 4.5%. The receptor was isolated from a man between 60 and 70 years old with acute or convalescent COVID-19. The sample consisted of peripheral blood.

CDR3 loop: CASSFRDRDNSPLHF. CDR3 nucleotides: TGTGCCAGCAGCTTCAGGGACAGGGATAATTCACCCCTCCACTTT. J is TRBJ1-6 and V is TRBV7-8; 9 positions agree with TRBD1. The CDR3 spans 15 residues. V lost 3 bases to trimming and J lost 5 bases; unmatched junction nucleotides: 2. The germline gives CDR1 SGHVS, CDR2 FQNEAQ.